The 14 T cell receptor beta chains below come from one sample, sequenced in a study of cytomegalovirus exposure and HLA in healthy donors. The PCR ran on 60 Vbeta and 13 Jbeta primers. Assay: immunoSEQ multiplex PCR; the TCRdb copy retains only in-frame clones and omits some. This sample has 150,000 to 200,000 clones, with 65% to 85% found just once. Sequenced sample: PBMCs. The receptors come from a man aged 55 to 70 in good health and CMV-seronegative.

The rearrangement links TRBV5-4 to TRBJ1-2; D is perhaps TRBD1 (6 bases). The CDR3 totals 15 residues. Per the germline V gene, CDR1 is SGHNT and CDR2 is YYREEE (reference sequence). V was trimmed by 3 bases and J by 0 bases, leaving 12 bases between them. CDR3 sequence (DNA): TGTGCCAGCAGCTCGGGCGGACAGACTAACTATGGCTACACCTTC. It yields the protein CASSSGGQTNYGYTF.

This clone was counted a few times. The chain has TRBV11-2 and TRBJ1-2; 9 positions match TRBD1. This CDR3 is 15 amino acids long. Germline trimming cut 5 bases from V and 4 bases from J; bases unmatched to any gene: 8. Germline V lookup: CDR1 SGHAT, CDR2 FQNNGV. CDR3 region: CASSDRGQGFYGYTF. CDR3 sequence (DNA): TGTGCCAGCAGCGACCGGGGACAGGGTTTCTATGGCTACACCTTC.

V gene TRBV10-1 combines with J gene TRBJ2-1; perhaps TRBD2 as D (5 bases). The CDR3 has 13 amino acids. Trimming took 0 bases from V and 15 from J, leaving 15 bases between them. The germline V gene has CDR1 WNHNN and CDR2 SYGVQD (reference sequence). This CDR3 reads CASSESGVTTLFF. The CDR3 DNA sequence: TGCGCCAGCAGTGAGTCGGGCGTGACTACCTTGTTCTTC.

This clone was recorded a few times. The chain couples TRBV19 to TRBJ1-5, with 10 nucleotides matching TRBD1. The CDR3 has 17 residues. V dropped 3 bases and J dropped 2; count of bases not matched to a gene: 7. Germline CDR1 LNHDA, CDR2 SQIVND (reference sequence). The CDR3 region is CASSIRQGAGGNQPQHF. Here the CDR3 DNA reads TGTGCCAGTAGTATTCGACAGGGGGCTGGTGGCAATCAGCCCCAGCATTTT.

The chain uses TRBV9 and TRBJ1-3; D gene uncertain. The V gene's germline CDR1 is SGDLS and CDR2 YYNGEE. V was clipped by 0 bases and J by 0 bases, with 7 bases between them. There are 15 residues in the CDR3. CDR3 DNA sequence: TGTGCCAGCAGCGTAGAAGCCTCCTCTGGAAACACCATATATTTT. Protein sequence: CASSVEASSGNTIYF.

V gene TRBV5-6 combines with J gene TRBJ2-5; D uncertain. CDR1 is SGHDT, CDR2 YYEEEE, per germline. The V end lost 0 bases, the J end lost 4 bases, and 7 bases lay between the germline ends. This CDR3 has 13 residues. CDR3: CASSLGAAETQYF. CDR3 DNA: TGTGCCAGCAGCTTGGGGGCAGCAGAGACCCAGTACTTC.

The chain carries TRBV10-3 and TRBJ1-5; D is possibly TRBD1 (6 bases). The CDR3 is 16 residues long. The V gene lost 2 bases and the J gene lost 0 bases, with 11 bases spanning the gap. Germline values: CDR1 ENHRY, CDR2 SYGVKD. CDR3 protein: CAISEPRGGSNQPQHF. The CDR3 region has the DNA TGTGCCATCAGTGAGCCTAGGGGGGGTAGCAATCAGCCCCAGCATTTT.

V is TRBV5-5 and J is TRBJ1-5; D perhaps matches TRBD1 (6 bases). CDR1 is SGHKS and CDR2 is YYEKEE in the germline V gene (reference sequence). V dropped 0 bases and J dropped 6 bases, with 22 bases sitting between them. The CDR3 totals 18 residues. The CDR3 spells CASSLADPLGASGQPQHF. Here the CDR3 DNA reads TGTGCCAGCAGCTTGGCCGACCCACTGGGGGCCTCAGGTCAGCCCCAGCATTTT.

The gene calls are TRBV11-2 and TRBJ2-2; D remains ambiguous. There are 16 residues in the CDR3. Per germline, CDR1 SGHAT and CDR2 FQNNGV. Trimming removed 2 bases at V and 3 bases at J, with 13 bases between. The CDR3 region has the DNA TGTGCCAGCAGCTTAACTGTGACTCGGGACACCGGGGAGCTGTTTTTT. Amino acids: CASSLTVTRDTGELFF.

The chain has TRBV5-1 and TRBJ2-3, with TRBD2 matching over 7 bases. V lost 3 bases to trimming and J lost 2 bases; unmatched junction nucleotides: 6. CDR1 and CDR2 (germline): SGHRS, YFSETQ. This CDR3 is built from 15 residues. The CDR3 DNA is TGCGCCAGCAGCTCCCAAGCGGGGATCACAGATACGCAGTATTTT. It yields the protein CASSSQAGITDTQYF.

The J gene is TRBJ2-2, the V gene TRBV7-3; D gene uncertain. V was clipped by 1 base and J by 6 bases, with 12 bases between them. The CDR3 extends over 15 amino acids. Germline lookup yields CDR1 SGHTA and CDR2 FQGTGA. The CDR3 spells CASSLISRVSGELFF. In DNA form, the CDR3 reads TGTGCCAGCAGCTTAATTTCCCGGGTTTCCGGGGAGCTGTTTTTT.

The chain carries TRBV7-2 and TRBJ2-5; 9 bases fit TRBD1. J was trimmed by 2 bases and V by 0 bases; bases with no gene match: 7. CDR1 is SGHTA and CDR2 is FQGNSA in the germline V gene. The CDR3 has 17 amino acids. Here the CDR3 reads CASSLAWGQGGQETQYF. Here the CDR3 DNA reads TGTGCCAGCAGCTTAGCATGGGGACAGGGAGGGCAAGAGACCCAGTACTTC. The full variable domain, in which reference TRBV7-2 and TRBJ2-5 provide the parts outside the CDR3, is GAGVSQSPSNKVTEKGKDVELRCDPISGHTALYWYRQSLGQGLEFLIYFQGNSAPDKSGLPSDRFSAERTGGSVSTLTIQRTQQEDSAVYLCASSLAWGQGGQETQYFGPGTRLLVL.

The chain employs TRBV10-2 and TRBJ2-3, with 10 positions matching TRBD2. V lost 3 bases, J lost 6 bases, and 3 bases stayed unmatched. Germline values: CDR1 WSHSY, CDR2 SAAADI. This CDR3 is 14 amino acids long. The chain's CDR3 is CASSDRAGGDTQYF. CDR3 bases: TGCGCCAGCAGTGACCGAGCGGGAGGGGATACGCAGTATTTT.

The chain links TRBV5-8 to TRBJ2-7; 7 bases align to TRBD1. V lost 1 base to trimming and J lost 7 bases; unmatched junction nucleotides: 8. CDR3 length: 14 residues. Germline-derived CDR1 and CDR2 are SGHTS and YDEGEE. The CDR3 DNA follows: TGTGCCAGCAGCTTGAGATTGACAGGGTGGGAGCAGTACTTC. Its protein product is CASSLRLTGWEQYF.